A single sample is the source of the 26 T cell receptor beta chains below, sequenced in a study of CD8 T cells in ankylosing spondylitis (dated by TCRdb to about 2017). Library method: 5' RACE. Sequencing relied on an Illumina HiSeq 2500. The public sequencing data were trimmed at Q25 with fastp and processed into clonotypes with MiXCR by TCRdb, which kept only in-frame beta chains. Each CDR3 protein appears once, grouped with its most common genes and DNA. This sample is represented by hundreds of thousands of distinct CDR3 sequences; approximately 9% of them were singletons. The ten largest clones capture approximately 6.3% of the sample. The sequencing sample was made of blood, either unsorted or a sorted T cell fraction (not recorded which). The receptors were sampled from a male donor with ankylosing spondylitis or in good health (not recorded which).

In its sample, this clonotype was seen a few times. The chain joins TRBV5-1 to TRBJ2-1; 12 bases agree with TRBD2. The germline CDR1 and CDR2 sequences are SGHRS and YFSETQ. The CDR3 is 19 amino acids. The trim removed 4 bases at V and 6 bases at J, leaving 17 bases unmatched. CDR3 amino acids: CASSEEGTLAGGGLNEQFF. In nucleotides, the CDR3 is TGCGCCAGCAGCGAGGAGGGAACCCTAGCGGGAGGGGGACTCAATGAGCAGTTCTTC.

This clonotype was counted between two and nine times. V gene TRBV18 combines with J gene TRBJ2-4; D unclear. The CDR3 is 12 amino acids. V dropped 6 bases and J dropped 7 bases, with 10 bases sitting between them. CDR1 and CDR2 from the germline V gene are KGHSH and LQKENI. DNA of the CDR3: TGTGCCAGCTCCCCCATTGAGAACATTCAGTACTTC. Translation gives CASSPIENIQYF.

This clonotype was detected ten times or more. The rearrangement joins TRBV7-9 to TRBJ2-5; D unresolved. Germline V gives CDR1 SEHNR, CDR2 FQNEAQ (reference sequence). V was clipped by 4 bases and J by 5 bases, with 8 bases between them. The CDR3 runs to 12 residues. DNA for the CDR3: TGTGCCAGCAGCTCCTTGCGGGAGACCCAGTACTTC. Its translation: CASSSLRETQYF.

This clonotype was detected many times. The V and J genes are TRBV30 and TRBJ2-1; possibly TRBD2 for D (5 bases). The V and J ends lost 0 bases and 0 bases respectively, with 12 bases between them. The CDR3 contains 16 residues. Germline CDR1 is GTSNPN and CDR2 is SVGIG (reference sequence). CDR3: CAWSVGRGSSYNEQFF. The DNA for the CDR3 is TGTGCCTGGAGTGTCGGTCGTGGGAGCTCCTACAATGAGCAGTTCTTC.

This clonotype was counted only a few times. The chain joins TRBV7-2 to TRBJ1-2; D is ambiguous. The V and J ends lost 3 bases and 2 bases respectively, with 13 bases between them. The CDR3 is made up of 15 amino acids. Germline CDR1 is SGHTA and CDR2 is FQGNSA. The CDR3 nucleotides read TGTGCCAGCAGCTTCGGCGGATCCACAAACTATGGCTACACCTTC. It is translated as CASSFGGSTNYGYTF. Full variable domain (rest looked up from reference TRBV7-2 and TRBJ1-2): GAGVSQSPSNKVTEKGKDVELRCDPISGHTALYWYRQSLGQGLEFLIYFQGNSAPDKSGLPSDRFSAERTGGSVSTLTIQRTQQEDSAVYLCASSFGGSTNYGYTFGSGTRLTVV.

This clonotype appeared a few times. The chain has TRBV13 and TRBJ2-1; D unclear. Germline loops: CDR1 PRHDT, CDR2 FYEKMQ (reference sequence). V was clipped by 1 base and J by 10 bases, with 11 bases between them. The CDR3 loop spans 13 amino acids. The CDR3 is CASSLESTTEQFF. CDR3 coding DNA: TGTGCCAGCAGCTTAGAGTCCACTACCGAGCAGTTCTTC.

Ten or more counts support this clonotype. The gene calls are TRBV20-1 and TRBJ2-1; D tentatively reads TRBD1 or TRBD2 (5 bases each). Trimming took off 0 bases at V and 8 bases at J, with 20 bases between the two ends. CDR3 length equals 16 residues. Looked up from germline, CDR1 is DFQATT and CDR2 is SNEGSKA (reference sequence). CDR3 bases: TGCAGTGCTAGAGACCCGGCGAGGGGTTTGTTCGATGAGCAGTTCTTC. This sequence encodes CSARDPARGLFDEQFF.

This clonotype was recorded at least ten times. The genes are TRBV13 and TRBJ2-7, with 10 nucleotides matching TRBD1. The CDR3 extends over 15 amino acids. Trimming took 4 bases from V and 4 from J; bases not matched to a gene: 7. Germline V gene sequence: CDR1 PRHDT, CDR2 FYEKMQ (reference sequence). The CDR3 DNA is TGTGCCAGCAGCTCCCGGGACAGGGGTAAATACGAGCAGTACTTC. It specifies CASSSRDRGKYEQYF.

In its sample, this clonotype was seen many times. The CDR3 reads CASSRGGSGANVLTF. DNA for the CDR3: TGTGCCAGCAGCCGCGGGGGCTCTGGGGCCAACGTCCTGACTTTC. The rearrangement uses TRBV6-2 or TRBV6-3 and TRBJ2-6, with 7 bases lining up with TRBD2. Per germline, CDR1 MNHEY and CDR2 SVGEGT. The CDR3 runs to 15 residues. The V gene end was trimmed by 6 bases and the J gene end by 0 bases; junction bases not matched to a gene: 2.

This clonotype was detected ten times or more. The V call is TRBV6-2 or TRBV6-3, the J call TRBJ2-1, with 9 nucleotides matching TRBD2. Per the germline V gene, CDR1 is MNHEY and CDR2 is SVGEGT. J lost 8 bases, V lost 2 bases, and 28 bases had no gene match. This CDR3 region has 22 residues. The CDR3 region has the DNA TGTGCCAGCAGTTACCCCACGGCGGGAGGGTCCCGCCCGTTCACTGACCCCGATGAGCAGTTCTTC. Translated, it gives CASSYPTAGGSRPFTDPDEQFF.

The sample holds many counts of this clonotype. J is TRBJ2-4 and V is TRBV12-3 or TRBV12-4; 8 nucleotides line up with TRBD1. This CDR3 has 13 residues. V shed 5 bases, J shed 8 bases, and the junction held 5 bases outside the gene matches. CDR3 nucleotides: TGTGCCAGCAGTCGACAGGGGACGGACATTCAGTACTTC. Amino acid sequence: CASSRQGTDIQYF.

This clonotype appeared many times. The chain uses TRBV11-2 and TRBJ2-3; TRBD1 matches 8 bases. The CDR3 is 18 amino acids. CDR1 and CDR2 from the germline V gene are SGHAT and FQNNGV. Trimming cost V 0 bases and J 2 bases; bases outside gene matches: 10. The CDR3 is CASSLDGRQGLSTDTQYF. DNA of the CDR3: TGTGCCAGCAGCTTAGATGGGAGACAGGGGTTATCCACAGATACGCAGTATTTT.

This clonotype occurred many times. J is TRBJ2-1 and V is TRBV27; 9 nucleotides line up with TRBD1. Germline-derived CDR1 and CDR2 are MNHEY and SMNVEV (reference sequence). This CDR3 is 16 amino acids long. The V gene end was trimmed by 6 bases and the J gene end by 15 bases; junction bases not matched to a gene: 21. The CDR3 sequence: CASRPTGGQGMFSLFF. The CDR3 region has the DNA TGTGCCAGCAGGCCAACGGGGGGACAGGGAATGTTTAGTCTGTTCTTC.

Many counts were recorded for this clonotype. The chain recombines TRBV7-2 with TRBJ2-3; 13 nucleotides agree with TRBD2. Germline V CDR1 and CDR2: SGHTA, FQGNSA. With V trimmed by 5 bases and J by 7 bases, 6 bases remained unmatched. CDR3 length equals 15 residues. CDR3 nucleotide sequence: TGTGCCAGCAGCCTTACTAGCGGGAGGGCCAATACGCAGTATTTT. This sequence encodes CASSLTSGRANTQYF. The whole variable domain, filled in from reference TRBV7-2 and TRBJ2-3, reads GAGVSQSPSNKVTEKGKDVELRCDPISGHTALYWYRQSLGQGLEFLIYFQGNSAPDKSGLPSDRFSAERTGGSVSTLTIQRTQQEDSAVYLCASSLTSGRANTQYFGPGTRLTVL.

This chain connects TRBV5-1 to TRBJ2-1; 10 positions match TRBD2. CDR1 and CDR2 from the germline V gene are SGHRS and YFSETQ. The V segment lost 2 bases and the J segment 9 bases; nucleotides outside the gene matches: 11. The CDR3 is made up of 16 amino acids. Here the CDR3 DNA reads TGCGCCAGCAGCTTACAGCGGGAGGGCCATGGGGGTGAGCAGTTCTTC. Translation: CASSLQREGHGGEQFF.

This clonotype was observed at least ten times. The chain links TRBV18 to TRBJ1-6; D not certain. CDR1 is KGHSH, CDR2 LQKENI, per germline. The CDR3 sequence is 13 residues long. V dropped 4 bases and J dropped 5 bases, with 6 bases sitting between them. The CDR3: CASSRGNNSPLHF. CDR3 DNA sequence: TGTGCCAGCTCACGTGGGAATAATTCACCCCTCCACTTT.

This clonotype was picked up many times. The chain has TRBV7-2 and TRBJ2-1; TRBD1 agrees at 7 bases. The V gene's germline CDR1 is SGHTA and CDR2 FQGNSA. The CDR3 runs 16 residues. V lost 4 bases and J lost 3; bases outside the gene matches: 9. The chain's CDR3 is CASSSRTGSRYNEQFF. CDR3 coding DNA: TGTGCCAGCAGCTCTCGGACAGGCTCTCGCTACAATGAGCAGTTCTTC.

This clonotype appeared a few times. The CDR3 reads CAWVHPGGTGYGYTF. CDR3 DNA: TGTGCCTGGGTCCACCCGGGGGGAACTGGCTATGGCTACACCTTC. The genes are TRBV30 and TRBJ1-2, with D possibly TRBD1 on 5 matching bases. Germline CDR1 and CDR2: GTSNPN and SVGIG (reference sequence). Trimming took off 5 bases at V and 4 bases at J, with 20 bases between the two ends. The CDR3 runs 15 residues.

Concerning this clonotype: One end of the junction varies from germline; a read error may be responsible. The chain carries TRBV19 and TRBJ1-1, with 10 positions matching TRBD1. This CDR3 is built from 13 residues. CDR1 is LNHDA, CDR2 SQIVND, per germline (reference sequence). The CDR3 nucleotides read TGTGCCAGTAGTATAGGACAGGGGGCTGAAGCTTCCTTT. Protein product: CASSIGQGAEASF.

This chain connects TRBV7-2 to TRBJ2-7; D remains ambiguous. The CDR3 loop spans 13 amino acids. Trimming shortened V by 5 bases and J by 5 bases, and 13 bases separated the two germline ends. Germline assignment: CDR1 SGHTA and CDR2 FQGNSA. CDR3 DNA sequence: TGTGCCAGCAGCCCCGCGCCAAGCAACGAGCAGTACTTC. This encodes CASSPAPSNEQYF.

This clonotype was detected a few times. This rearrangement joins TRBV5-6 to TRBJ1-3; D ambiguous. This CDR3 has 16 residues. Trimming pared 2 bases from V and 4 bases from J, leaving 16 bases between. The germline gives CDR1 SGHDT, CDR2 YYEEEE. In DNA form, the CDR3 reads TGTGCCAGCAGCTTCAAGAGGAACACAGTCGGAAACACCATATATTTT. It encodes CASSFKRNTVGNTIYF. Supplemented by reference TRBV5-6 and TRBJ1-3, the full variable domain reads DAGVTQSPTHLIKTRGQQVTLRCSPKSGHDTVSWYQQALGQGPQFIFQYYEEEERQRGNFPDRFSGHQFPNYSSELNVNALLLGDSALYLCASSFKRNTVGNTIYFGEGSWLTVV.

This clonotype was seen at least ten times. This chain connects TRBV7-9 to TRBJ2-7; D may be TRBD2 (5 bases). Trimming shortened V by 5 bases and J by 6 bases, and 14 bases separated the two germline ends. The germline gives CDR1 SEHNR, CDR2 FQNEAQ (reference sequence). The CDR3 sequence is 13 residues long. The CDR3 DNA is TGTGCCAGCAGCCCGACTGCAGGAGGCGAGCAGTACTTC. It is translated as CASSPTAGGEQYF.

The chain employs TRBV12-3 or TRBV12-4 and TRBJ1-2, with 7 positions matching TRBD1. The CDR3 loop spans 15 amino acids. The ends lost 5 bases at V and 5 bases at J; junction bases unmatched: 11. The CDR3 here is CASSPKQGRGYGYTF. DNA of the CDR3: TGTGCCAGCAGTCCTAAGCAGGGCAGGGGGTATGGCTACACCTTC.

The chain employs TRBV7-2 and TRBJ2-3; TRBD2 aligns across 11 bases. The CDR3 covers 16 residues. Germline V gives CDR1 SGHTA, CDR2 FQGNSA. V shed 1 base and J 6 bases; nucleotides not matched to a gene: 6. The CDR3 DNA reads TGTGCCAGCAGCTTAGTTTTAGCGGGGGGGCTTGATACGCAGTATTTT. Its protein is CASSLVLAGGLDTQYF.

The rearrangement uses TRBV18 and TRBJ1-5; D possibly corresponds to TRBD1 (6 bases). Trimming pared 2 bases from V and 0 bases from J, leaving 14 bases between. This CDR3 region has 17 residues. Germline V gene sequence: CDR1 KGHSH, CDR2 LQKENI. The CDR3 loop reads CASSPGQPRISNQPQHF. The CDR3 nucleotides are TGTGCCAGCTCACCAGGACAGCCTCGTATTAGCAATCAGCCCCAGCATTTT.

The gene calls are TRBV7-2 and TRBJ2-3; no clear D gene. V was pared by 0 bases and J by 4 bases, with 8 bases between. The germline V gene encodes CDR1 SGHTA and CDR2 FQGNSA. The CDR3 sequence is 14 residues long. The CDR3 sequence is CASSLAVLADTQYF. As DNA, the CDR3 is TGTGCCAGCAGCTTAGCGGTGTTGGCAGATACGCAGTATTTT.